The rows below give T cell receptor beta chains drawn from one sample of a study of blood T cell repertoires in COVID-19. Method: immunoSEQ multiplex PCR; TCRdb's copy keeps in-frame clones and lacks some. Of tens of thousands of clones detected, around four fifths appear once; the ten largest clones hold about 5.2%. The sequenced sample consisted of peripheral blood. The receptors come from a human donor in a cohort sampled during active COVID-19. Each CDR3 is given with its conserved first and last residue. A D gene is named only where the DNA matches it firmly. Where a row states a size, it is once, few, many or the class of an expanded clone; other rows omit it.

>NA|TRBJ1-1|TRBD1|TRBV7-9
CASSLSGTGNTEAFF
TGTGCCAGCAGCCTATCCGGGACAGGGAACACTGAAGCTTTCTTT
>NA|TRBJ2-1|NA|TRBV27
CASVGLSSYNEQFF
TGTGCCAGCGTGGGACTGAGCTCCTACAATGAGCAGTTCTTC
>NA|TRBJ1-2|NA|TRBV2
CASSEGLTGYGYTF
TGTGCCAGCAGTGAAGGGTTGACAGGCTATGGCTACACCTTC
>NA|TRBJ1-6|TRBD1|TRBV11-2
CASSIGGQGVYNSPLHF
TGTGCCAGCAGCATAGGGGGACAGGGGGTCTATAATTCACCCCTCCACTTT
>NA|TRBJ1-2|NA|TRBV28
CASSSLEANYGYTF
TGTGCCAGCAGTTCCTTAGAAGCTAACTATGGCTACACCTTC
>NA|TRBJ2-2|NA|TRBV27
CASLPRGGRTGELFF
TGTGCCAGCCTTCCGAGGGGGGGCCGGACCGGGGAGCTGTTTTTT
>once|TRBJ2-7|NA|TRBV7-2
CASSLQGGLTYEQYF
TGTGCCAGCAGCTTACAGGGCGGTCTTACTTACGAGCAGTACTTC
>NA|TRBJ2-7|TRBD2|TRBV11-2
CASSSPGLALSYEQYF
TGTGCCAGCAGTTCACCTGGACTAGCCCTTTCCTACGAGCAGTACTTC
>NA|TRBJ1-1|NA|TRBV3-1/TRBV3-2
CASSQVGAEAFF
TGTGCCAGCAGCCAAGTAGGGGCCGAAGCTTTCTTT
>NA|TRBJ1-2|TRBD1|TRBV7-9
CASSATGLYGYTF
TGTGCCAGCAGCGCGACAGGGTTGTATGGCTACACCTTC
>once|TRBJ2-7|NA|TRBV10-1
CASSESTGRQYF
TGCGCCAGCAGTGAGTCGACCGGGAGACAGTACTTC
>NA|TRBJ1-4|NA|TRBV6-1
CASSENLFGEKLFF
TGTGCCAGCAGTGAAAATTTATTCGGTGAAAAACTGTTTTTT
>NA|TRBJ2-7|NA|TRBV18
CASSPAGLGSEQYF
TGTGCCAGCTCACCGGCGGGACTGGGTAGCGAGCAGTACTTC
>NA|TRBJ2-3|TRBD1|TRBV4-1
CASSQVPRQGLPVDTQYF
TGCGCCAGCAGCCAAGTCCCGAGACAGGGCCTCCCCGTGGATACGCAGTATTTT
>once|TRBJ1-2|TRBD1|TRBV19
CASSIQKTGVLGYTF
TGTGCCAGTAGTATACAAAAGACAGGGGTGTTGGGCTACACCTTC
>NA|TRBJ1-6|NA|TRBV11-2
CASSSRSNSPLHF
TGTGCCAGCAGCTCCAGATCGAATTCACCCCTCCACTTT
>few|TRBJ1-4|NA|TRBV3-1/TRBV3-2
CASSQDRGRNEKLFF
TGTGCCAGCAGCCAAGATCGGGGAAGGAATGAAAAACTGTTTTTT
>NA|TRBJ2-7|NA|TRBV5-1
CASSFTGLSYEQYF
TGCGCCAGCAGCTTTACGGGTCTCTCCTACGAGCAGTACTTC
>NA|TRBJ1-1|TRBD1|TRBV20-1
CSAPLTGSAFF
TGCAGTGCTCCGTTGACAGGGTCAGCTTTCTTT
>once|TRBJ2-3|TRBD2|TRBV7-2
CGGGGAGGTGTQYF
TGTGGTGGGGGGGGAGCGGGGGGCACCGGTACGCAGTATTTT
>once|TRBJ2-2|TRBD2|TRBV7-2
CASSGIAGGYTGELFF
TGTGCCAGCAGCGGAATAGCGGGGGGCTACACCGGGGAGCTGTTTTTT
>NA|TRBJ2-6|TRBD1|TRBV19
CASRRDSSSGANVLTF
TGTGCCAGTAGACGGGACAGCTCTTCTGGGGCCAACGTCCTGACTTTC
>NA|TRBJ1-1|NA|TRBV15
CATSKAVQVNTEAFF
TGTGCCACCAGCAAAGCTGTTCAGGTGAACACTGAAGCTTTCTTT
>NA|TRBJ2-3|TRBD1|TRBV5-1
CASSPDRGSDTQYF
TGCGCCAGCAGCCCAGACAGGGGGTCCGATACGCAGTATTTT
>NA|TRBJ2-3|TRBD2|TRBV10-3
CAISAGLAGRTDTQYF
TGTGCCATCAGTGCGGGACTAGCGGGTCGGACAGATACGCAGTATTTT
>NA|TRBJ1-2|NA|TRBV7-9
CASSRGVQDYGYTF
TGTGCCAGCAGCCGGGGGGTTCAAGACTATGGCTACACCTTC
>NA|TRBJ1-6|NA|TRBV27
CASSLNRDGSPLHF
TGTGCCAGCAGTTTGAACAGGGACGGTTCACCCCTCCACTTT
>few|TRBJ1-1|NA|TRBV27
CASSPWGGPRNTEAFF
TGTGCCAGCAGTCCCTGGGGCGGACCGCGGAACACTGAAGCTTTCTTT
>NA|TRBJ2-7|TRBD1|TRBV30
CAWSVRDRGMYEQYF
TGTGCCTGGAGTGTACGGGACAGGGGGATGTACGAGCAGTACTTC
>NA|TRBJ2-3|TRBD2|TRBV11-3
CASSLALAGNAEAQYF
TGTGCCAGCAGCTTAGCGCTAGCGGGGAATGCTGAAGCGCAGTATTTT
>NA|TRBJ1-1|TRBD1|TRBV6-5
CASSRTGMRTEAFF
TGTGCCAGCAGCCGGACAGGGATGCGGACTGAAGCTTTCTTT
>NA|TRBJ2-5|TRBD2|TRBV5-4
CASSLRGEETQYF
TGTGCCAGCAGCTTGCGGGGGGAAGAGACCCAGTACTTC
>NA|TRBJ1-2|NA|TRBV30
CAGYLPTAGLDYGYTF
TGTGCCGGGTACCTCCCGACTGCGGGGCTAGATTATGGCTACACCTTC
>NA|TRBJ2-1|TRBD1|TRBV2
CASSDWDSYNEQFF
TGTGCCAGCAGTGATTGGGACAGCTACAATGAGCAGTTCTTC
>NA|TRBJ2-7|TRBD2|TRBV2
CASTLAGGLSGYEQYF
TGTGCCAGCACCCTAGCGGGGGGCCTTTCGGGTTACGAGCAGTACTTC
>NA|TRBJ1-1|NA|TRBV9
CASTPDNLNTEAFF
TGTGCCAGCACCCCGGACAACCTGAACACTGAAGCTTTCTTT
>few|TRBJ2-7|TRBD1|TRBV19
CASRDRGSSYEQYF
TGTGCCAGTAGGGACAGGGGGAGCTCCTACGAGCAGTACTTC
>NA|TRBJ1-2|TRBD1|TRBV27
CASSQRQGTGYTF
TGTGCCAGCAGCCAGAGACAGGGAACGGGCTACACCTTC
>NA|TRBJ1-2|NA|TRBV7-6
CASSLGTALYGYTF
TGTGCCAGCAGCTTAGGGACAGCACTCTATGGCTACACCTTC
>NA|TRBJ1-2|NA|TRBV5-6
CASRTDSLGGYTF
TGTGCCAGCAGAACGGACAGTCTAGGCGGCTACACCTTC
>NA|TRBJ2-3|TRBD2|TRBV7-2
CASSRLAGFVDTQYF
TGTGCCAGCAGCCGTCTAGCGGGGTTCGTAGATACGCAGTATTTT
>NA|TRBJ2-7|TRBD2|TRBV30
CAWSVPLAGGPYGYEQYF
TGTGCCTGGAGTGTTCCGCTAGCGGGGGGGCCGTATGGCTACGAGCAGTACTTC
>NA|TRBJ1-4|TRBD1|TRBV2
CATGTGAEEKLFF
TGTGCCACCGGGACAGGGGCCGAAGAAAAACTGTTTTTT
>NA|TRBJ1-5|TRBD1|TRBV30
CAWSATGTVNQPQHF
TGTGCCTGGAGCGCAACCGGGACAGTCAATCAGCCCCAGCATTTT
>NA|TRBJ2-1|NA|TRBV20-1
CSASDKGGNEQFF
TGCAGTGCTAGTGATAAGGGGGGGAATGAGCAGTTCTTC
>NA|TRBJ1-2|TRBD1|TRBV7-9
CASSLTGTDGYTF
TGTGCCAGCAGCTTGACCGGGACAGATGGCTACACCTTC
>NA|TRBJ1-1|NA|TRBV27
CASTNSRGFLTEAFF
TGTGCCAGCACCAACTCGCGGGGGTTTCTCACTGAAGCTTTCTTT
>few|TRBJ1-5|TRBD1|TRBV24-1
CATAPGRGPAGNQPQHF
TGTGCCACCGCGCCGGGCAGGGGGCCGGCGGGCAATCAGCCCCAGCATTTT
>NA|TRBJ2-7|NA|TRBV6-5
CASRTGHEQYF
TGTGCCAGTAGAACAGGACACGAGCAGTACTTC
>NA|TRBJ2-3|TRBD1|TRBV5-4
CASSLAQGASTDTQYF
TGTGCCAGCAGCTTGGCACAGGGGGCTAGCACAGATACGCAGTATTTT
>NA|TRBJ2-7|NA|TRBV24-1
CATSDAGTYEQYF
TGTGCCACCAGTGACGCAGGGACCTACGAGCAGTACTTC
>once|TRBJ1-4|TRBD1|TRBV5-1
CASSLQGQNNEKLFF
TGCGCCAGCAGCTTGCAGGGACAGAATAATGAAAAACTGTTTTTT
>NA|TRBJ2-7|NA|TRBV6-5
CASSSTGGSYEQYF
TGTGCCAGCAGTTCGACAGGCGGGTCCTACGAGCAGTACTTC